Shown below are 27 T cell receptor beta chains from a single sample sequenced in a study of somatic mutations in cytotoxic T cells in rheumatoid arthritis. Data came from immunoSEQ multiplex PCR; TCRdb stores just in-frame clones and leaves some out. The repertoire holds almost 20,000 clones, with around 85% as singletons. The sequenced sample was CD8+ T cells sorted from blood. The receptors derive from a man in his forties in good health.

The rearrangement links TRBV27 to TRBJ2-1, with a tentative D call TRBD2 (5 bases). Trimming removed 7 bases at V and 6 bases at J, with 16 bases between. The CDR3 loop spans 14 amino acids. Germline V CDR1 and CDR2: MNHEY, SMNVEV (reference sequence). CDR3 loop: CASKSGGRSNEQFF. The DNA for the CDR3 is TGTGCCAGCAAAAGTGGTGGGAGATCCAATGAGCAGTTCTTC.

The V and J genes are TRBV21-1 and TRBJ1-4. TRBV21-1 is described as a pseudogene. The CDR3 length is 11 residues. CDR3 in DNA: TGTGCCAGCAGCGAAAATGAAAAACTGTTTTTT. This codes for CASSENEKLFF.

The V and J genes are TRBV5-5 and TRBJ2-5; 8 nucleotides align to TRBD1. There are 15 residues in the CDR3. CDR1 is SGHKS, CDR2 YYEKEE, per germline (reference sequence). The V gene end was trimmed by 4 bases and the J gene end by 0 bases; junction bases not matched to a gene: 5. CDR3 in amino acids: CASSVRTGYQETQYF. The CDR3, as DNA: TGTGCCAGCAGCGTAAGGACAGGGTACCAAGAGACCCAGTACTTC.

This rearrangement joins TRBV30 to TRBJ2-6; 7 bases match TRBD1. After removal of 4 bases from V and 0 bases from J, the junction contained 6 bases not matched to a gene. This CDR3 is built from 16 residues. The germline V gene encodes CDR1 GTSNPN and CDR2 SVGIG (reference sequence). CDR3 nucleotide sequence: TGTGCCTGGACCCTCGGACAGGCCTCTGGGGCCAACGTCCTGACTTTC. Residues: CAWTLGQASGANVLTF.

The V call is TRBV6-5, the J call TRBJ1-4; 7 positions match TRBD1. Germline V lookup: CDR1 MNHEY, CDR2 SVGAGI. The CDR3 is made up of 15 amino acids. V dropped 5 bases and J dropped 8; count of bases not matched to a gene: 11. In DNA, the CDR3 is TGTGCCAGCAGTCCCCTCAGGGGGGGTTGGGAAAAACTGTTTTTT. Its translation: CASSPLRGGWEKLFF.

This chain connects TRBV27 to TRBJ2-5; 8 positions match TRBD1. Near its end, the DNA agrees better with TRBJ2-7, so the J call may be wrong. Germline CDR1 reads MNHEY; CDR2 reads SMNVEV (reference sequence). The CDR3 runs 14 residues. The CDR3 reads CASSFAGGRYEQYF. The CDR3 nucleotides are TGTGCCAGCAGTTTCGCAGGGGGCCGTTACGAGCAGTACTTC.

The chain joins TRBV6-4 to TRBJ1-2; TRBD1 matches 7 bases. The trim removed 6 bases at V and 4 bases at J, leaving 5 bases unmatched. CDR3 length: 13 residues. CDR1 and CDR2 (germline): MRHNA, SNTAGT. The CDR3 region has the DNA TGTGCCAGCAGACAGGGGCTCGGCTATGGCTACACCTTC. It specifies CASRQGLGYGYTF.

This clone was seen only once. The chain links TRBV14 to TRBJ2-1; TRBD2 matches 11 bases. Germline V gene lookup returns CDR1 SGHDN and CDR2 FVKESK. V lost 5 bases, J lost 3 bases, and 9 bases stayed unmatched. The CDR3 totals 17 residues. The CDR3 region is CASSTLAGGPLYNEQFF. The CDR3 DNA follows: TGTGCCAGCAGCACCTTAGCGGGAGGGCCTCTCTACAATGAGCAGTTCTTC.

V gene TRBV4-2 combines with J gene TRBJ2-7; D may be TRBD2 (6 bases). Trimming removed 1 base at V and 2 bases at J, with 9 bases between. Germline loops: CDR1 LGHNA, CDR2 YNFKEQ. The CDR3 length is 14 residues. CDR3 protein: CASSQAGVTYEQYF. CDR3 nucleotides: TGTGCCAGCAGCCAAGCGGGAGTAACCTACGAGCAGTACTTC.

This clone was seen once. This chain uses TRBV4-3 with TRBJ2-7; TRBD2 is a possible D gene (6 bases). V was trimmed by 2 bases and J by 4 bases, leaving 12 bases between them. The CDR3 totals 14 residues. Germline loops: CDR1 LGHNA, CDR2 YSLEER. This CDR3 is CASSQKREAYEQYF. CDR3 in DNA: TGCGCCAGCAGCCAAAAGAGGGAGGCATACGAGCAGTACTTC.

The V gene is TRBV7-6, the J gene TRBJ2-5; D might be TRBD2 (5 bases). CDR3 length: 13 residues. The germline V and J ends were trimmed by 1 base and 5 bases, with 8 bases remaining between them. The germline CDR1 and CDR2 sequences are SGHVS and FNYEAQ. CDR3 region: CASSLGLWETQYF. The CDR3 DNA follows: TGTGCCAGCAGCTTAGGACTATGGGAGACCCAGTACTTC.

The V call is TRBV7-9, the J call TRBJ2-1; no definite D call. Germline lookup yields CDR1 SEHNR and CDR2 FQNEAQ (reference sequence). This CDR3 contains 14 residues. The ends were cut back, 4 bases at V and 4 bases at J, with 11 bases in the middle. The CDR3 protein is CASSWQFIYNEQFF. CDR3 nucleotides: TGTGCCAGCAGCTGGCAATTCATATACAATGAGCAGTTCTTC.

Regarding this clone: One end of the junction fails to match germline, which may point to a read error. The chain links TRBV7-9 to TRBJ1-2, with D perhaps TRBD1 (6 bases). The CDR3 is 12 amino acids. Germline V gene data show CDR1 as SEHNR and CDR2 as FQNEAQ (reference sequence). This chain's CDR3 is CASSFSGDQSAF. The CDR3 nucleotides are TGTGCCAGCAGCTTCTCAGGGGACCAGAGCGCCTTC.

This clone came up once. CDR3 sequence: CASRTRLAGYNEQFF. Written as DNA, the CDR3 is TGTGCCAGCAGGACCCGACTAGCGGGGTACAATGAGCAGTTCTTC. The rearrangement joins TRBV28 to TRBJ2-1, with 11 nucleotides matching TRBD2. CDR3 length: 15 residues. The V segment lost 6 bases and the J segment 4 bases; nucleotides outside the gene matches: 5. Germline V gene sequence: CDR1 MDHEN, CDR2 SYDVKM.

CDR3 DNA sequence: TGTGCCAGCAGCCCGCCCAGTGGGCAAGAGACCCAGTACTTC. It specifies CASSPPSGQETQYF. The chain links TRBV5-5 to TRBJ2-5, with D unresolved. Trimming pared 4 bases from V and 2 bases from J, leaving 12 bases between. Per germline, CDR1 SGHKS and CDR2 YYEKEE (reference sequence). The CDR3 spans 14 residues.

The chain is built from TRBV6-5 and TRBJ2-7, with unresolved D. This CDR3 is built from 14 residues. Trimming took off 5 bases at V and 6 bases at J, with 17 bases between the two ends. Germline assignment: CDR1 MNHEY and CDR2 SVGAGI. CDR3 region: CASSPSAYEREQYF. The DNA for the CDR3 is TGTGCCAGCAGTCCCTCCGCGTACGAGCGCGAGCAGTACTTC.

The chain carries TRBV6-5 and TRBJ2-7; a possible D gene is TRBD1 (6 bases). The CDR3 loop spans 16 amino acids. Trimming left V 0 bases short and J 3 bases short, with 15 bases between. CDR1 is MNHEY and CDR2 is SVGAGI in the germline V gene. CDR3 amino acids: CASSYSTGHLLYEQYF. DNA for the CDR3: TGTGCCAGCAGTTACTCGACGGGACACCTCCTCTACGAGCAGTACTTC.

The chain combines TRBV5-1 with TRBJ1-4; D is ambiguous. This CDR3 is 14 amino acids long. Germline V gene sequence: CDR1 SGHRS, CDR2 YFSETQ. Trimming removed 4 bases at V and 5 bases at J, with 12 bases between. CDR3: CASSPFWWNEKLFF. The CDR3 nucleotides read TGCGCCAGCAGCCCATTTTGGTGGAATGAAAAACTGTTTTTT.

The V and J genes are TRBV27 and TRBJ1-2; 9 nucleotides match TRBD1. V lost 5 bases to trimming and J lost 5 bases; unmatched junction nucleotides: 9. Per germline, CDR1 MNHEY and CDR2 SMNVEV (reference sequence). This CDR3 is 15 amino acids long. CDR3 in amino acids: CASSRGQGRRYGYTF. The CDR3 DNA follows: TGTGCCAGCAGTCGGGGACAGGGCCGTAGGTATGGCTACACCTTC.

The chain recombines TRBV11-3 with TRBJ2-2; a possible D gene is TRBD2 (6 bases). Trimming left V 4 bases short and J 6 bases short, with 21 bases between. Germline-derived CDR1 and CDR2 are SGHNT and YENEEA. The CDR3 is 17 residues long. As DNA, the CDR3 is TGTGCCAGCAGCTCCAGGGATGGGGGGAGTCATCCCGGGGAGCTGTTTTTT. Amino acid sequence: CASSSRDGGSHPGELFF.

The CDR3 DNA follows: TGTGCCAGCAGGGTCACGCAGACTAGCGGAGACTTTTCCTACGAGCAGTACTTC. Protein: CASRVTQTSGDFSYEQYF. J is TRBJ2-7 and V is TRBV28; 9 positions match TRBD2. The germline V gene has CDR1 MDHEN and CDR2 SYDVKM. The CDR3 length is 18 residues. Trimming took 6 bases from V and 1 from J; bases not matched to a gene: 16.

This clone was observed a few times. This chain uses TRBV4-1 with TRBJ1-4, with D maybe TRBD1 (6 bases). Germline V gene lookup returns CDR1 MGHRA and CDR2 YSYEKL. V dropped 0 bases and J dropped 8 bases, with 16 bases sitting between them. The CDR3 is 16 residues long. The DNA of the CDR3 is TGCGCCAGCAGCCAAGACATTTGGGGGGCAGGGGAAAAACTGTTTTTT. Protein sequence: CASSQDIWGAGEKLFF.

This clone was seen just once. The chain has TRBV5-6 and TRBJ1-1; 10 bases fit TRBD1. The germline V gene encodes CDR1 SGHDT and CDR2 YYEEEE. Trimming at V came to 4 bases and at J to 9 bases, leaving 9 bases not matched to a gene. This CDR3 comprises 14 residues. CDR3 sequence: CASSKGTGAMKAFF. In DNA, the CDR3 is TGTGCCAGCAGCAAGGGGACAGGGGCGATGAAAGCTTTCTTT.

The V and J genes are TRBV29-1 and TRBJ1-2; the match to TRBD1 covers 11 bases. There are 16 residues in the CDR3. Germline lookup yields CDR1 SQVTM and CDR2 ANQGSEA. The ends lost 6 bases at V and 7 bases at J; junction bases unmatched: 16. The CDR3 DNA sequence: TGCAGCGTCTCCAGCCGGGACAGGGGGATCTCCTCTGGCTACACCTTC. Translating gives CSVSSRDRGISSGYTF.

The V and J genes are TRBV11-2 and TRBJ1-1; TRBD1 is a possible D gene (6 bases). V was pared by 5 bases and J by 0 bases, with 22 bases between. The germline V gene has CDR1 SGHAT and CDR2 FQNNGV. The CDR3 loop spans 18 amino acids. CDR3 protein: CASSPTFGGTGMNTEAFF. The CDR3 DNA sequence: TGTGCCAGCAGCCCAACATTCGGGGGAACAGGGATGAACACTGAAGCTTTCTTT.

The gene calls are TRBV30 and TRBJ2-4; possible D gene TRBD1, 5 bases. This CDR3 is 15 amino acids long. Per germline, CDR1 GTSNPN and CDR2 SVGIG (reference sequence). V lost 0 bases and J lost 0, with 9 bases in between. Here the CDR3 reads CAWSVGQLAKNIQYF. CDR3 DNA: TGTGCCTGGAGTGTGGGGCAGCTAGCCAAAAACATTCAGTACTTC.

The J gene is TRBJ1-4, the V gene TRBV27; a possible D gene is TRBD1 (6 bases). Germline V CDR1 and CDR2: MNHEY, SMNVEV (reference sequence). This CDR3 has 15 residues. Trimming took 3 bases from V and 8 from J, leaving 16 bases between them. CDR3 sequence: CASSFVAAGAEKLFF. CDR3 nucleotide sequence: TGTGCCAGCAGTTTTGTCGCGGCAGGGGCCGAAAAACTGTTTTTT.